The 24 T cell receptor beta chains reported below all come from one sample, sequenced in a study of OX40 agonist ivuxolimab in advanced cancers. The repertoire was sequenced with immunoSEQ multiplex PCR; TCRdb's copy has only in-frame clones and lacks some. This repertoire shows 80,000 or so clones, under 90% found once; its top ten account for under 7%. The sequenced sample was CD4+ or CD8+ T cells sorted from blood, obtained in a trial of the OX40 agonist ivuxolimab. The receptors originated from an adult with an advanced solid tumor such as melanoma, head and neck, liver or kidney cancer.

This clone was observed a handful of times. In DNA, the CDR3 is TGTGCCAGCAGTCCAAGAAGAACCCTCACAGATACGCAGTATTTT. The encoded protein is CASSPRRTLTDTQYF. The chain employs TRBV7-2 and TRBJ2-3; D is uncertain. There are 15 residues in the CDR3. Germline CDR1 SGHTA, CDR2 FQGNSA. With 6 bases removed from V and 2 bases from J, the gap between germline ends came to 15 bases.

The rearrangement joins TRBV19 to TRBJ1-6, with D hard to call. From germline, CDR1 is LNHDA and CDR2 SQIVND (reference sequence). Between the trimmed V and J ends, which lost 1 base and 7 bases, there was a span of 17 bases. CDR3 length: 17 residues. DNA for the CDR3: TGTGCCAGTAGTATAGTGCCCCCGACTTCGGCAAATTCACCCCTCCACTTT. It codes for CASSIVPPTSANSPLHF. Looking up the rest from reference TRBV19 and TRBJ1-6 gives the full variable domain: DGGITQSPKYLFRKEGQNVTLSCEQNLNHDAMYWYRQDPGQGLRLIYYSQIVNDFQKGDIAEGYSVSREKKESFPLTVTSAQKNPTAFYLCASSIVPPTSANSPLHFGNGTRLTVT.

A few counts support this clone. V and J are TRBV7-2 and TRBJ1-1, with a weak D call TRBD1 (5 bases). CDR1 and CDR2 (germline): SGHTA, FQGNSA. The CDR3 sequence is 13 residues long. Deletions cut 5 bases from V and 1 base from J, with 8 bases between. CDR3 sequence: CASSPGRNTEAFF. For the CDR3, the DNA is TGTGCCAGCAGCCCAGGGAGGAACACTGAAGCTTTCTTT.

The genes are TRBV19 and TRBJ2-5; D not certain. Germline CDR1 is LNHDA and CDR2 is SQIVND (reference sequence). This CDR3 has 14 amino acids. Deletions cut 5 bases from V and 0 bases from J, with 10 bases between. CDR3 in DNA: TGTGCCAGTAGTCGACGGCGTAACCAAGAGACCCAGTACTTC. Translation gives CASSRRRNQETQYF.

DNA for the CDR3: TGTGCCAGCAGTTTAGATAGGACTCGGCATACGCAGTATTTT. Its translation is CASSLDRTRHTQYF. This chain connects TRBV27 to TRBJ2-3, with D perhaps matching TRBD2 (5 bases). V dropped 2 bases and J dropped 7 bases, with 13 bases sitting between them. This CDR3 has 14 amino acids. Germline V CDR1 and CDR2: MNHEY, SMNVEV (reference sequence).

A single count supports this clone. This sequence joins TRBV5-1 and TRBJ2-2; TRBD2 aligns across 13 bases. The V gene end was trimmed by 4 bases and the J gene end by 15 bases; junction bases not matched to a gene: 12. CDR1 and CDR2 from the germline V gene are SGHRS and YFSETQ. This CDR3 has 15 residues. The CDR3: CASSPGLAGASLVFF. The CDR3 nucleotides are TGCGCCAGCAGCCCCGGACTAGCGGGGGCCTCCCTTGTGTTTTTT.

The chain recombines TRBV9 with TRBJ1-1; TRBD1 matches at 7 bases. Germline V gives CDR1 SGDLS, CDR2 YYNGEE. The CDR3 length is 16 residues. The V gene end was trimmed by 3 bases and the J gene end by 1 base; junction bases not matched to a gene: 9. Here the CDR3 DNA reads TGTGCCAGCAGCGAGCCATCGGGACAGAAGAACACTGAAGCTTTCTTT. Protein product: CASSEPSGQKNTEAFF.

This chain uses TRBV30 with TRBJ1-1, with 12 positions matching TRBD1. The germline CDR1 and CDR2 sequences are GTSNPN and SVGIG (reference sequence). V trimming: 3 bases; J trimming: 5 bases; junction bases outside the gene matches: 13. CDR3 size: 17 residues. The CDR3 DNA reads as TGTGCCTGGAGGATTAATCCGGGACAGGGGGCGCGGACTGAAGCTTTCTTT. It yields the protein CAWRINPGQGARTEAFF. Looking up the rest from reference TRBV30 and TRBJ1-1 gives the full variable domain: SQTIHQWPATLVQPVGSPLSLECTVEGTSNPNLYWYRQAAGRGLQLLFYSVGIGQISSEVPQNLSASRPQDRQFILSSKKLLLSDSGFYLCAWRINPGQGARTEAFFGQGTRLTVV.

The rearrangement links TRBV9 to TRBJ1-4; 9 bases are shared with TRBD1. The V gene end was trimmed by 4 bases and the J gene end by 6 bases; junction bases not matched to a gene: 7. CDR1 is SGDLS and CDR2 is YYNGEE in the germline V gene. The CDR3 length is 15 residues. The CDR3 spells CASSPRTGADEKLFF. CDR3 nucleotides: TGTGCCAGCAGCCCCCGGACAGGGGCGGATGAAAAACTGTTTTTT.

This chain uses TRBV6-5 with TRBJ1-2; the match to TRBD1 covers 9 bases. The junction had 15 bases not matched to a gene; V was cut back by 10 bases and J by 6 bases. CDR1 MNHEY and CDR2 SVGAGI come from the germline V gene. The CDR3 loop spans 15 amino acids. CDR3 sequence reads: CATVYGQGLLHGYTF. CDR3 DNA sequence: TGTGCCACTGTATACGGACAGGGGCTTCTACATGGCTACACCTTC.

The CDR3 sequence is CASSESGVETDTQYF. The DNA of the CDR3 is TGTGCCAGCAGCGAGTCAGGGGTAGAAACAGATACGCAGTATTTT. The chain uses TRBV7-2 and TRBJ2-3, with D maybe TRBD1 (6 bases). Germline CDR1 reads SGHTA; CDR2 reads FQGNSA. V was shortened by 5 bases and J by 3 bases, with 15 bases between the two germline ends. There are 15 residues in the CDR3.

The V gene is TRBV19, the J gene TRBJ2-1, with 8 positions matching TRBD2. The CDR3 sequence is 17 residues long. Germline CDR1 LNHDA, CDR2 SQIVND (reference sequence). Germline trimming cut 6 bases from V and 0 bases from J; bases unmatched to any gene: 10. The chain's CDR3 is CASSWRLAGSSYNEQFF. CDR3 bases: TGTGCCAGTAGCTGGAGGCTAGCGGGTTCCTCCTACAATGAGCAGTTCTTC.

The CDR3: CASSLRGDPRGYTF. Here the CDR3 DNA reads TGTGCCAGCAGCTTAAGGGGGGACCCGAGGGGCTACACCTTC. The V gene is TRBV7-8, the J gene TRBJ1-2; D is perhaps TRBD1 (6 bases). V was clipped by 2 bases and J by 8 bases, with 15 bases between them. This CDR3 contains 14 residues. CDR1 and CDR2 from the germline V gene are SGHVS and FQNEAQ. The variable domain in full, completed from reference TRBV7-8 and TRBJ1-2, reads GAGVSQSPRYKVAKRGQDVALRCDPISGHVSLFWYQQALGQGPEFLTYFQNEAQLDKSGLPSDRFFAERPEGSVSTLKIQRTQQEDSAVYLCASSLRGDPRGYTFGSGTRLTVV.

This clone was counted a few times. The chain combines TRBV6-6 with TRBJ1-1, with a possible D match to TRBD1 (5 bases). This CDR3 is built from 14 residues. Trimming left V 2 bases short and J 2 bases short, with 9 bases between. The germline V gene has CDR1 MNHNY and CDR2 SVGAGI (reference sequence). In nucleotides, the CDR3 is TGTGCCAGCAGTTACACCGGACAAAACACTGAAGCTTTCTTT. Amino acid sequence: CASSYTGQNTEAFF.

The genes are TRBV6-1 and TRBJ2-2; the D gene is possibly TRBD1 (6 bases). Germline V CDR1 and CDR2: MNHNS, SASEGT. The V and J ends lost 6 bases and 2 bases respectively, with 10 bases between them. CDR3 length equals 14 residues. CDR3 loop: CASRARGNTGELFF. As DNA, the CDR3 is TGTGCCAGCAGAGCCAGGGGTAACACCGGGGAGCTGTTTTTT.

The rearrangement joins TRBV19 to TRBJ2-4; D not resolved. The CDR3 has 15 residues. V was cut by 2 bases and J by 6 bases, with 14 bases left in between. CDR1 LNHDA and CDR2 SQIVND come from the germline V gene (reference sequence). The CDR3 protein is CASSISHNVANIQYF. The CDR3 region has the DNA TGTGCCAGTAGTATATCCCACAATGTAGCAAACATTCAGTACTTC.

V is TRBV18 and J is TRBJ1-1; possible D gene TRBD1, 6 bases. The length of the CDR3 is 13 residues. Germline lookup yields CDR1 KGHSH and CDR2 LQKENI. The V gene lost 6 bases and the J gene lost 10 bases, with 18 bases spanning the gap. CDR3 sequence: CASSSGGSKLAFF. Here the CDR3 DNA reads TGTGCCAGCTCTTCGGGGGGCTCCAAGCTAGCTTTCTTT.

The J gene is TRBJ2-7, the V gene TRBV11-3; no reliable D call. V was shortened by 5 bases and J by 2 bases, with 10 bases between the two germline ends. Germline V gene data show CDR1 as SGHNT and CDR2 as YENEEA. This CDR3 has 13 residues. Here the CDR3 reads CASSPDGPYEQYF. CDR3 bases: TGTGCCAGCAGCCCCGACGGGCCCTACGAGCAGTACTTC.

The chain recombines TRBV21-1 with TRBJ2-5; whether TRBD1, the table's D call, matches the DNA was not checked. TRBJ2-7 explains the end of the DNA better; the J call may be wrong. TRBV21-1 is tagged as a pseudogene. The CDR3 loop spans 15 amino acids. In DNA form, the CDR3 reads TGTGCCAGCAGCAAAGATGACAGGGCGATGAACGAGCAGTACTTC. Translated, it gives CASSKDDRAMNEQYF.

The chain links TRBV4-1 to TRBJ1-2; 11 bases are a match to TRBD1. V lost 6 bases to trimming and J lost 9 bases; unmatched junction nucleotides: 12. The germline gives CDR1 MGHRA, CDR2 YSYEKL. The CDR3 has 15 residues. The CDR3 sequence: CASSPGQGDPSRYTF. The CDR3 nucleotides read TGCGCCAGCAGTCCGGGACAGGGGGACCCTAGTCGCTACACCTTC.

The CDR3 is CAISESGQGAYGYTF. The CDR3 DNA reads as TGTGCCATCAGTGAGTCGGGCCAGGGGGCCTATGGCTACACCTTC. This chain links TRBV10-3 with TRBJ1-2; 8 nucleotides align to TRBD1. This CDR3 contains 15 residues. CDR1 is ENHRY, CDR2 SYGVKD, per germline. V shed 0 bases, J shed 4 bases, and the junction held 4 bases outside the gene matches.

The V gene is TRBV2, the J gene TRBJ2-3, with D unresolved. CDR1 is SNHLY and CDR2 is FYNNEI in the germline V gene. V dropped 7 bases and J dropped 4 bases, with 9 bases sitting between them. CDR3 length: 12 residues. The CDR3 protein is CASKERSDTQYF. The DNA of the CDR3 is TGTGCCAGCAAGGAGAGATCAGATACGCAGTATTTT.

This clone was detected once. The genes are TRBV29-1 and TRBJ2-5, with D unclear. The germline V and J ends were trimmed by 5 bases and 5 bases, with 15 bases remaining between them. The CDR3 covers 13 residues. Germline V gene lookup returns CDR1 SQVTM and CDR2 ANQGSEA. The CDR3 here is CSVTRSDRETQYF. The DNA of the CDR3 is TGCAGCGTTACAAGGAGCGATCGGGAGACCCAGTACTTC.

The chain carries TRBV7-9 and TRBJ2-2, with D unresolved. The CDR3 contains 13 residues. V lost 4 bases and J 7 bases, leaving 10 bases between the germline ends. The germline CDR1 and CDR2 sequences are SEHNR and FQNEAQ (reference sequence). CDR3 sequence: CASSSSWSGELFF. The CDR3 nucleotides read TGTGCCAGCAGCTCCTCGTGGAGCGGGGAGCTGTTTTTT.